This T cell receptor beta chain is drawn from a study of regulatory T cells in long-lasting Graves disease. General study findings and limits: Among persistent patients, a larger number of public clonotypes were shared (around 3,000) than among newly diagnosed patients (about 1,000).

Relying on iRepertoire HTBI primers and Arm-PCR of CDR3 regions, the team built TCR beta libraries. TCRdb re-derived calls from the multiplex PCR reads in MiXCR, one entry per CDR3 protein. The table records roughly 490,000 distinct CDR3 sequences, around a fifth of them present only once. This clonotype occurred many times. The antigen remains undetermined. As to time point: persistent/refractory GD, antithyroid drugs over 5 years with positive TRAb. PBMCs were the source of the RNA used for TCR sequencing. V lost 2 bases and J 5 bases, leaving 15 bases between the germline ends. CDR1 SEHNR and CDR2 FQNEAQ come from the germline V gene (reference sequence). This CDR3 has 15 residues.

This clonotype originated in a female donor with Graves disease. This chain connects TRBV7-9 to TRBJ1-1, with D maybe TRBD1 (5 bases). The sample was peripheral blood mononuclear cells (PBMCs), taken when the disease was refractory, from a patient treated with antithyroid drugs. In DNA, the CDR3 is TGTGCCAGCAGCTTAAACAGGCCCTCTGGGACTGAAGCTTTCTTT. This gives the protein CASSLNRPSGTEAFF.